The rows below give T cell receptor beta chains drawn from one sample of a study of blood T cell repertoires in COVID-19. TCRdb's table, derived via immunoSEQ multiplex PCR, lists solely in-frame clones and lacks some. The table shows about 250,000 clones, with just over 85% occurring only once. Sequenced sample: PBMCs or T cells enriched from blood (not recorded which). The receptor set was obtained from a man aged 18-30 years who had recovered from COVID-19. Each CDR3 is given with its conserved first and last residue. D genes are given only for firm matches. Size tells how often a clone was seen (once, few, many) or the class of an expanded clone, and some rows leave it out.

d_call,clone_size,j_call,v_call,cdr3_nt,cdr3_aa
-,-,TRBJ1-5,TRBV4-1,TGCGCCAGCAGCCAACCCGGCTCGGGTACTCAGCCCCAGCATTTT,CASSQPGSGTQPQHF
-,-,TRBJ1-6,TRBV5-1,TGCGCCAGCAGCCTACCTTCCCAGGGGCTGGATTCACCCCTCCACTTT,CASSLPSQGLDSPLHF
-,-,TRBJ1-1,TRBV5-6,TGTGCCAGCAGCGTCGAACCCTGGGCCACTGAAGCTTTCTTT,CASSVEPWATEAFF
TRBD1,-,TRBJ1-2,TRBV6-5,TGTGCCAGCGGGGCATACAGGGGGAGCGGCTACACCTTC,CASGAYRGSGYTF
-,-,TRBJ1-5,TRBV6-2/TRBV6-3,TGTGCCAGCAGTCCAGTTGTAAGCAATCAGCCCCAGCATTTT,CASSPVVSNQPQHF
-,-,TRBJ2-1,TRBV27,TGTGCCAGCAGTTTAGGACGGGGATCCTACAATGAGCAGTTCTTC,CASSLGRGSYNEQFF
-,-,TRBJ2-6,TRBV6-5,TGTGCCAGCAGGAGGCCTTCTGGGGCCAACGTCCTGACTTTC,CASRRPSGANVLTF
TRBD1,-,TRBJ1-4,TRBV18,TGTGCCAGCTCACGGGACAGCCTTAATGAAAAACTGTTTTTT,CASSRDSLNEKLFF
TRBD2,few,TRBJ2-7,TRBV20-1,TGCAGTGCTACTGATACTAGCGGGATCGTCGAGCAGTACTTC,CSATDTSGIVEQYF
-,-,TRBJ1-1,TRBV2,TGTGCCAGCAGAGGACGTGAGGGAGAGACTGAAGCTTTCTTT,CASRGREGETEAFF
TRBD2,few,TRBJ2-7,TRBV5-1,TGCGCCAGCAGCCGAACTTCTACCCGGCTAGCGGGAGTAGGCTACGAGCAGTACTTC,CASSRTSTRLAGVGYEQYF
-,once,TRBJ1-1,TRBV19,TGTGCCAGTACCACAGCAGGCGAAGGAAACACTGAAGCTTTCTTT,CASTTAGEGNTEAFF
TRBD1,-,TRBJ2-7,TRBV6-2/TRBV6-3,TGTGCCAGCAGTCCCCGACAGGGGGGGTACGAGCAGTACTTC,CASSPRQGGYEQYF
TRBD1,-,TRBJ1-5,TRBV6-5,TGTGCCAGCAGCGGGGGACAGTACAATCAGCCCCAGCATTTT,CASSGGQYNQPQHF
-,-,TRBJ2-1,TRBV7-9,TGTGCCAGCAGTCTCACGGGGGTGCTCTACAATGAGCAGTTCTTC,CASSLTGVLYNEQFF
-,-,TRBJ2-7,TRBV18,TGTGCCAGCTCACCATACGGTAGGGGTGTCGAGCAGTACTTC,CASSPYGRGVEQYF
-,-,TRBJ1-2,TRBV5-6,TGTGCCAGCAGCTTGGGGACAGACCCACATGGCTACACCTTC,CASSLGTDPHGYTF